This TCR beta chain was retrieved from a study of lymphopenia after photon versus proton radiotherapy. General study findings and limits: Larger post-nadir TCR diversity loss correlated inversely with survival in deceased patients. After lymphocyte nadir, photon-treated repertoires showed oligoclonal expansion, especially CD8+ Temra.

Only in-frame clones appear in the TCRdb table, and some are missing; sequencing was by immunoSEQ multiplex PCR. Seen here are some 40,000 clones, 86% observed once, and the top ten hold 10%. This clone was seen only a few times. Its antigen is still unknown. The TCR sequence derives from a woman in her sixties or seventies with pancreatic cancer. Some clones in this sample may be carry-over from other donors' samples. The sample in question was peripheral blood, obtained from a patient treated with proton-based radiotherapy.

The CDR3 DNA reads as TGTGCCAGCAGGGCGACGGTGGAAAGCGCTGAAGCTTTCTTT. This encodes CASRATVESAEAFF. This chain uses TRBV14 with TRBJ1-1; D ambiguous. The length of the CDR3 is 14 residues. V was clipped by 6 bases and J by 6 bases, with 17 bases between them. Germline CDR1 is SGHDN and CDR2 is FVKESK.